Included here is one TCR beta chain sequence, with context. The sample belongs to a study of blood T cell repertoires in COVID-19. As for the study in general: Acute-phase and convalescent COVID-19 samples originated in the United States, Italy and Spain. In each case, the material was cDNA or gDNA derived from T cells, B-cell-depleted T cells, or PBMCs.

Measured with immunoSEQ multiplex PCR; TCRdb has only the in-frame clones, and not every one. This table holds about 350,000 clones, roughly 87% found once. Germline V CDR1 and CDR2: SGHRS, YFSETQ. The CDR3 is 15 amino acids. J was trimmed by 6 bases and V by 0 bases; bases with no gene match: 6. Sequencing was done on a sample of PBMCs or T cells enriched from blood (not recorded which). The chain carries TRBV5-1 and TRBJ1-2; 9 bases align to TRBD1. The clonotype was recovered from a woman in her 30s who had recovered from COVID-19. CDR3 coding DNA: TGCGCCAGCAGCTTGGAGGGACAGGGTGTCGATGGCTACACCTTC. Translated: CASSLEGQGVDGYTF.